Below, 24 T cell receptor beta chains from the same sample are listed, as sequenced in a study of vaccination and CD4 T cells after COVID-19. Specified treatment: roughly 11-day PBMC culture with coronavirus spike peptide pools or control peptides (ViraFEST assay). Their antigens are not known. Sequencing of cultured CD4+ T cell DNA used the Oncomine TCR Beta short-read assay. TCRdb analysed the PCR reads with MiXCR anew, one entry per CDR3 protein. The sample gives 15,000 or so distinct CDR3 sequences, approximately 57% of which show up once; 9.4% is in the top ten. The sample consisted of CD4+ T cells from blood, cultured in vitro. These receptor sequences come from a human donor who had recovered from COVID-19.

The genes are TRBV7-2 and TRBJ2-3; unclear D gene. V was trimmed by 3 bases and J by 3 bases, leaving 7 bases between them. From germline, CDR1 is SGHTA and CDR2 FQGNSA. This CDR3 is built from 13 residues. The CDR3 nucleotides are TGTGCCAGCAGCTTGGCATTAACAGATACGCAGTATTTT. Protein product: CASSLALTDTQYF.

This clonotype was seen only once. The chain links TRBV25-1 to TRBJ1-3; D gene ambiguous. The CDR3 has 15 residues. V was clipped by 6 bases and J by 0 bases, with 12 bases between them. Germline V CDR1 and CDR2: MGHDK, SYGVNS. CDR3 DNA: TGTGCCAGCAGGCCCTTTGAAAGCTCTGGAAACACCATATATTTT. This gives the protein CASRPFESSGNTIYF.

V usage is TRBV7-2 and J usage is TRBJ2-2; D might be TRBD2 (5 bases). The CDR3 spans 15 residues. The ends were cut back, 3 bases at V and 7 bases at J, with 15 bases in the middle. Germline V lookup: CDR1 SGHTA, CDR2 FQGNSA. Written as DNA, the CDR3 is TGTGCCAGCAGCTTGCTTCCGCAGAGCGGCGGGGAGCTGTTTTTT. It yields the protein CASSLLPQSGGELFF.

The CDR3 loop is CASSPSKTSGRRSYNEQFF. DNA for the CDR3: TGTGCCAGCAGTCCCTCAAAGACTAGCGGGAGGAGGTCGTACAATGAGCAGTTCTTC. The chain employs TRBV6-4 and TRBJ2-1; 13 nucleotides match TRBD2. Germline CDR1 is MRHNA and CDR2 is SNTAGT. The CDR3 sequence is 19 residues long. Trimming at V came to 5 bases and at J to 4 bases, leaving 14 bases not matched to a gene.

This clonotype was seen only a few times. This chain joins TRBV20-1 and TRBJ1-1; perhaps TRBD1 as D (5 bases). V lost 1 base and J lost 0, with 9 bases in between. The CDR3 is 14 residues long. CDR1 and CDR2 from the germline V gene are DFQATT and SNEGSKA (reference sequence). The CDR3 DNA sequence: TGCAGTGCTAGAGTTGGGGCCATGAACACTGAAGCTTTCTTT. This sequence encodes CSARVGAMNTEAFF.

This chain links TRBV6-1 with TRBJ1-2, with D possibly matching TRBD1 (6 bases). Trimming removed 2 bases from V and 8 bases from J, with 21 bases in between. CDR1 and CDR2 from the germline V gene are MNHNS and SASEGT. The CDR3 runs 16 residues. Here the CDR3 reads CASSERSGQGHRGYTF. The CDR3 bases are TGTGCCAGCAGTGAACGTAGTGGTCAGGGACATAGAGGCTACACCTTC.

This clonotype showed up just a few times. The rearrangement joins TRBV18 to TRBJ1-1; maybe TRBD1 (5 bases). In germline, CDR1 is KGHSH, CDR2 LQKENI. This CDR3 region has 14 residues. Between the trimmed V and J ends, which lost 4 bases and 1 base, there was a span of 10 bases. The CDR3 sequence: CASSLGGGNTEAFF. CDR3 DNA: TGTGCCAGCTCACTTGGGGGGGGGAACACTGAAGCTTTCTTT.

This clonotype was observed a few times. The V and J genes are TRBV2 and TRBJ2-7; 8 bases line up with TRBD1. Per the germline V gene, CDR1 is SNHLY and CDR2 is FYNNEI. The trim removed 8 bases at V and 0 bases at J, leaving 3 bases unmatched. CDR3 length: 13 residues. This chain's CDR3 is CASRTGSSYEQYF. DNA of the CDR3: TGTGCCAGCCGGACAGGGAGCTCCTACGAGCAGTACTTC.

This clonotype was observed a few times. The rearrangement links TRBV6-2 or TRBV6-3 to TRBJ1-1; D unclear. V lost 10 bases, J lost 3 bases, and 24 bases lay in between. The germline CDR1 and CDR2 sequences are MNHEY and SVGEGT. The CDR3 extends over 16 amino acids. CDR3 amino acids: CATSDRGWREHTEAFF. The CDR3 DNA is TGTGCCACCTCCGACCGGGGTTGGAGAGAGCACACTGAAGCTTTCTTT.

V usage is TRBV28 and J usage is TRBJ1-1, with 7 bases fitting TRBD1. Germline CDR1 reads MDHEN; CDR2 reads SYDVKM. The CDR3 runs to 17 residues. Trimming took 5 bases from V and 0 from J; bases not matched to a gene: 12. The CDR3 region has the DNA TGTGCCAGCAGTCCACCCAGGGGGAGATTAATGAACACTGAAGCTTTCTTT. Protein product: CASSPPRGRLMNTEAFF.

The CDR3 here is CSARDLRSVNEQFF. CDR3 bases: TGCAGTGCTAGAGATTTGAGGTCAGTCAATGAGCAGTTCTTC. The rearrangement joins TRBV20-1 to TRBJ2-1, with D uncertain. The length of the CDR3 is 14 residues. Germline V gene data show CDR1 as DFQATT and CDR2 as SNEGSKA (reference sequence). With 0 bases removed from V and 6 bases from J, the gap between germline ends came to 12 bases.

The J gene is TRBJ1-2, the V gene TRBV27, with D possibly matching TRBD1 (5 bases). CDR3 size: 11 residues. Trimming removed 10 bases at V and 8 bases at J, with 14 bases between. Germline-derived CDR1 and CDR2 are MNHEY and SMNVEV (reference sequence). The CDR3 coding sequence is TGTGCCATGACGGGGGGGAAAGGCTACACCTTC. Residues: CAMTGGKGYTF.

The chain carries TRBV4-2 and TRBJ1-1; D is unresolved. Germline values: CDR1 LGHNA, CDR2 YNFKEQ. V was pared by 1 base and J by 1 base, with 7 bases between. This CDR3 has 14 residues. CDR3 sequence reads: CASSQGQTNTEAFF. Here the CDR3 DNA reads TGTGCCAGCAGCCAAGGTCAGACGAACACTGAAGCTTTCTTT.

The V call is TRBV14, the J call TRBJ1-2; no definite D call. CDR1 is SGHDN and CDR2 is FVKESK in the germline V gene. The CDR3 spans 13 residues. V was pared by 5 bases and J by 0 bases, with 7 bases between. The CDR3 region is CASSVDTNYGYTF. The CDR3 nucleotides are TGTGCCAGCAGCGTAGACACTAACTATGGCTACACCTTC.

The chain uses TRBV7-2 and TRBJ1-1; D may be TRBD1 (6 bases). V dropped 4 bases and J dropped 12 bases, with 18 bases sitting between them. Germline values: CDR1 SGHTA, CDR2 FQGNSA. The CDR3 totals 13 residues. CDR3 coding DNA: TGTGCCAGCAGCTCCGATCCCGGGACAAGAACTTTCTTT. As protein: CASSSDPGTRTFF.

The V and J genes are TRBV4-3 and TRBJ1-2; D may be TRBD1 (6 bases). V was pared by 5 bases and J by 4 bases, with 11 bases between. Germline loops: CDR1 LGHNA, CDR2 YSLEER. This CDR3 contains 13 residues. This chain's CDR3 is CASSVTGSYGYTF. The DNA for the CDR3 is TGCGCCAGCAGCGTGACAGGTTCCTATGGCTACACCTTC.

V is TRBV27 and J is TRBJ1-6, with TRBD1 as a possible D gene (6 bases). With 5 bases removed from V and 4 bases from J, the gap between germline ends came to 9 bases. CDR3 length: 14 residues. Germline lookup yields CDR1 MNHEY and CDR2 SMNVEV (reference sequence). The chain's CDR3 is CASSHRDYNSPLHF. CDR3 nucleotide sequence: TGTGCCAGCAGTCACAGGGATTATAATTCACCCCTCCACTTT.

The V gene is TRBV20-1, the J gene TRBJ2-3; 11 bases match TRBD1. After removal of 5 bases from V and 2 bases from J, the junction contained 3 bases not matched to a gene. Germline V gives CDR1 DFQATT, CDR2 SNEGSKA (reference sequence). The CDR3 loop spans 14 amino acids. This CDR3 is CSAGDRGFTDTQYF. For the CDR3, the DNA is TGCAGTGCTGGGGACAGGGGGTTCACAGATACGCAGTATTTT.

This clonotype was counted only a few times. The genes are TRBV6-5 and TRBJ1-5, with D maybe TRBD1 (5 bases). V was trimmed by 0 bases and J by 9 bases, leaving 12 bases between them. Germline V gene lookup returns CDR1 MNHEY and CDR2 SVGAGI. The CDR3 sequence is 14 residues long. The CDR3 here is CASSYSWGDRPQHF. CDR3 sequence (DNA): TGTGCCAGCAGTTACTCCTGGGGGGATCGGCCCCAGCATTTT.

This clonotype was seen more than once but under ten times. J is TRBJ1-5 and V is TRBV27, with 8 bases that match TRBD1. J gave up 3 bases and V 5 bases, and 9 bases lay outside the gene matches. This CDR3 spans 16 amino acids. Germline V CDR1 and CDR2: MNHEY, SMNVEV (reference sequence). The CDR3 here is CASSVPVDRVNQPQHF. The CDR3, as DNA: TGTGCCAGCAGTGTCCCCGTGGACAGGGTCAATCAGCCCCAGCATTTT.

The rearrangement links TRBV9 to TRBJ1-2; the D gene is possibly TRBD1 (5 bases). The germline CDR1 and CDR2 sequences are SGDLS and YYNGEE. The V and J ends lost 0 bases and 2 bases respectively, with 11 bases between them. The CDR3 extends over 15 amino acids. Written as DNA, the CDR3 is TGTGCCAGCAGCGTAGATCCAGGGTTGAACTATGGCTACACCTTC. Encoded protein: CASSVDPGLNYGYTF.

This clonotype showed up just once. The V gene is TRBV2, the J gene TRBJ1-2; 10 positions match TRBD1. Germline lookup yields CDR1 SNHLY and CDR2 FYNNEI. V was pared by 6 bases and J by 1 base, with 2 bases of the junction left unmatched. The CDR3 loop spans 14 amino acids. The CDR3 DNA is TGTGCCAGCAGAGGGGACAGGGGTAACTATGGCTACACCTTC. It codes for CASRGDRGNYGYTF.

This clonotype has more than one count but fewer than ten. This CDR3 reads CASSYRRGQTEAFF. The CDR3 nucleotides read TGTGCCAGCAGCTACCGTCGGGGGCAGACTGAAGCTTTCTTT. The chain recombines TRBV6-2 or TRBV6-3 with TRBJ1-1; D is perhaps TRBD1 (6 bases). V was trimmed by 6 bases and J by 5 bases, leaving 16 bases between them. CDR1 and CDR2 from the germline V gene are MNHEY and SVGEGT. This CDR3 is built from 14 residues.

The CDR3 sequence: CASSNSRREQFF. The CDR3 DNA is TGTGCCAGCTCAAATAGTAGGCGTGAGCAGTTCTTC. The rearrangement joins TRBV18 to TRBJ2-1; D gene ambiguous. In germline, CDR1 is KGHSH, CDR2 LQKENI. The ends were cut back, 5 bases at V and 9 bases at J, with 11 bases in the middle. This CDR3 is built from 12 residues.